These T cell receptor beta chains were read from a single sample in a study of blood T cell repertoires in COVID-19. Measured with immunoSEQ multiplex PCR; TCRdb has only the in-frame clones, and not every one. Among 250,000 to 300,000 clones listed, 86% were seen once. The sample taken for sequencing was peripheral blood. The receptor set was obtained from a woman in her twenties or thirties with COVID-19, enrolled during active disease. The CDR3 runs from the conserved cysteine through the conserved F or W. The order of the fields is V gene, D gene, clone size, J gene, CDR3 protein, CDR3 DNA. D genes are given only for firm matches. Size tells how often a clone was seen (once, few, many) or the class of an expanded clone, and some rows leave it out.

v_call: TRBV11-2
d_call: TRBD2
clone_size: once
j_call: TRBJ2-3
cdr3_aa: CASRWDRGGTDTQYF
cdr3_nt: TGTGCCAGCAGATGGGATCGGGGGGGCACAGATACGCAGTATTTT

v_call: TRBV11-1
d_call: NA
clone_size: medium-sized
j_call: TRBJ2-5
cdr3_aa: CASGSSGGVKRETQYF
cdr3_nt: TGTGCCAGCGGCAGTTCAGGAGGGGTCAAGAGGGAGACCCAGTACTTC

v_call: TRBV10-3
d_call: NA
clone_size: NA
j_call: TRBJ2-5
cdr3_aa: CAISGATLETQYF
cdr3_nt: TGTGCCATCAGTGGGGCCACCCTGGAGACCCAGTACTTC

v_call: TRBV4-1
d_call: NA
clone_size: NA
j_call: TRBJ1-2
cdr3_aa: CASSHPTLGLDGYTF
cdr3_nt: TGCGCCAGCAGCCATCCTACCTTGGGCTTGGATGGCTACACCTTC

v_call: TRBV2
d_call: TRBD1
clone_size: few
j_call: TRBJ2-7
cdr3_aa: CASSPGQGFIRYGQYF
cdr3_nt: TGTGCCAGCAGTCCAGGACAGGGCTTCATTAGATACGGGCAGTACTTC

v_call: TRBV19
d_call: NA
clone_size: NA
j_call: TRBJ1-5
cdr3_aa: CASSPGHHTGQPQHF
cdr3_nt: TGTGCCAGTAGCCCGGGACACCATACCGGACAGCCCCAGCATTTT

v_call: TRBV7-7
d_call: TRBD1
clone_size: NA
j_call: TRBJ2-5
cdr3_aa: CASSKRQGEETQYF
cdr3_nt: TGTGCCAGCAGCAAGAGACAGGGGGAAGAGACCCAGTACTTC

v_call: TRBV5-1
d_call: NA
clone_size: NA
j_call: TRBJ2-5
cdr3_aa: CASSGLVETQYF
cdr3_nt: TGCGCCAGCAGCGGCCTCGTGGAGACCCAGTACTTC

v_call: TRBV7-2
d_call: TRBD2
clone_size: NA
j_call: TRBJ2-1
cdr3_aa: CASSSLAGALNEQFF
cdr3_nt: TGTGCCAGCAGCTCGCTAGCGGGGGCACTCAATGAGCAGTTCTTC

v_call: TRBV2
d_call: NA
clone_size: NA
j_call: TRBJ1-3
cdr3_aa: CASADRGNTIYF
cdr3_nt: TGTGCCAGCGCGGACAGAGGAAACACCATATATTTT

v_call: TRBV5-1
d_call: TRBD2
clone_size: few
j_call: TRBJ2-3
cdr3_aa: CASSPGTSGGFTDTQYF
cdr3_nt: TGCGCCAGCAGCCCGGGGACTAGCGGGGGCTTCACAGATACGCAGTATTTT

v_call: TRBV5-1
d_call: NA
clone_size: NA
j_call: TRBJ1-2
cdr3_aa: CASSSGTRYGYTF
cdr3_nt: TGCGCCAGCAGCTCGGGGACACGCTATGGCTACACCTTC

v_call: TRBV6-1
d_call: NA
clone_size: NA
j_call: TRBJ1-6
cdr3_aa: CASSEAGGGGNSPLHF
cdr3_nt: TGTGCCAGCAGTGAAGCGGGGGGGGGAGGTAATTCACCCCTCCACTTT

v_call: TRBV13
d_call: TRBD2
clone_size: NA
j_call: TRBJ2-3
cdr3_aa: CASSPTSGPTDTQYF
cdr3_nt: TGTGCCAGCAGCCCGACTAGCGGCCCCACAGATACGCAGTATTTT

v_call: TRBV18
d_call: NA
clone_size: NA
j_call: TRBJ2-1
cdr3_aa: CASSPELKVDEQFF
cdr3_nt: TGTGCCAGCTCACCCGAACTGAAAGTGGATGAGCAGTTCTTC

v_call: TRBV6-5
d_call: NA
clone_size: once
j_call: TRBJ1-4
cdr3_aa: CASSYVRGNEKLFF
cdr3_nt: TGTGCCAGCAGTTACGTGAGGGGGAATGAAAAACTGTTTTTT

v_call: TRBV5-6
d_call: NA
clone_size: NA
j_call: TRBJ2-3
cdr3_aa: CASSGGAFLDTQYF
cdr3_nt: TGTGCCAGCAGCGGCGGAGCCTTTTTGGATACGCAGTATTTT

v_call: TRBV18
d_call: TRBD2
clone_size: NA
j_call: TRBJ2-1
cdr3_aa: CASSFGTSGVTEQFF
cdr3_nt: TGTGCCAGCTCATTCGGGACTAGCGGGGTGACTGAGCAGTTCTTC